Shown below are 9 T cell receptor beta chains from a single sample sequenced in a study of CD8+ T cells in alopecia areata. The treatment here: oral pan-JAK inhibitor, 5-10 mg twice daily. Sequencing templates came from extracted RNA that was reverse transcribed into cDNA. Method: immunoSEQ multiplex PCR; TCRdb's copy keeps in-frame clones and lacks some. The sample lists roughly 120,000 clones; approximately 51% were seen once. Sequenced material: CD4+ T cells sorted from blood, taken at week 24, from a patient treated with tofacitinib. These receptors all stem from a human donor with alopecia areata.

V is TRBV4-3 and J is TRBJ1-1; 7 bases map to TRBD1. Per germline, CDR1 LGHNA and CDR2 YSLEER. With 1 base clipped from V and 6 bases from J, the junction kept 5 bases outside the gene matches. The CDR3 totals 14 residues. The DNA for the CDR3 is TGCGCCAGCAGCCAAGTCGAAAGGGGGCCTGAAGCTTTCTTT. Its protein product is CASSQVERGPEAFF.

The V and J genes are TRBV30 and TRBJ1-5, with D tentatively TRBD1 (5 bases). The germline CDR1 and CDR2 sequences are GTSNPN and SVGIG (reference sequence). Trimming took off 2 bases at V and 5 bases at J, with 10 bases between the two ends. The CDR3 spans 13 residues. The CDR3 DNA sequence: TGTGCCTGGAGTTGGCAGGGAGATCAGCCCCAGCATTTT. It translates to CAWSWQGDQPQHF.

This clone was detected a few times. The rearrangement joins TRBV29-1 to TRBJ1-2; D gene unclear. This CDR3 has 12 residues. V lost 4 bases and J 5 bases, leaving 11 bases between the germline ends. Germline CDR1 SQVTM, CDR2 ANQGSEA. The CDR3 loop reads CSVAEGLYGYTF. The CDR3 DNA reads as TGCAGCGTTGCAGAGGGTTTGTATGGCTACACCTTC.

This clone was counted between two and nine times. The J gene is TRBJ2-7, the V gene TRBV7-2; TRBD1 agrees at 11 bases. V shed 5 bases, J shed 6 bases, and the junction held 6 bases outside the gene matches. CDR3 length: 14 residues. In germline, CDR1 is SGHTA, CDR2 FQGNSA. CDR3 nucleotide sequence: TGTGCCAGCAGCACCGGACAGGGGGCGGTCGAGCAGTACTTC. It codes for CASSTGQGAVEQYF.

In this sample, this clone turned up a few times. The chain links TRBV6-5 to TRBJ1-6; 7 nucleotides agree with TRBD1. The CDR3 sequence is 16 residues long. Germline V gives CDR1 MNHEY, CDR2 SVGAGI. Unmatched junction bases numbered 8, after V lost 2 bases and J lost 7 bases. The CDR3 DNA sequence: TGTGCCAGCAGTTACCAATTTGGGACAGCAAATTCACCCCTCCACTTT. This sequence encodes CASSYQFGTANSPLHF.

The chain has TRBV2 and TRBJ1-5, with D unresolved. CDR1 and CDR2 from the germline V gene are SNHLY and FYNNEI. V gave up 8 bases and J gave up 2 bases, with 13 bases separating them. The CDR3 sequence is 14 residues long. This CDR3 reads CASGGGLGNQPQHF. CDR3 DNA: TGTGCCAGCGGCGGAGGACTAGGCAATCAGCCCCAGCATTTT.

This clone turned up a few times. This sequence joins TRBV5-1 and TRBJ2-2; 12 positions match TRBD1. The CDR3 consists of 17 residues. Germline assignment: CDR1 SGHRS and CDR2 YFSETQ. V was clipped by 3 bases and J by 4 bases; unmatched bases: 7. The CDR3 nucleotides are TGCGCCAGCAGCTCCGGGACAGGGGGCGCTTTCACCGGGGAGCTGTTTTTT. It encodes CASSSGTGGAFTGELFF. The complete variable domain, with remaining parts taken from reference TRBV5-1 and TRBJ2-2, reads KAGVTQTPRYLIKTRGQQVTLSCSPISGHRSVSWYQQTPGQGLQFLFEYFSETQRNKGNFPGRFSGRQFSNSRSEMNVSTLELGDSALYLCASSSGTGGAFTGELFFGEGSRLTVL.

This clone has more than one count but fewer than ten. This chain links TRBV29-1 with TRBJ2-5; no clear D. The V end lost 6 bases, the J end lost 0 bases, and 17 bases lay between the germline ends. The germline V gene has CDR1 SQVTM and CDR2 ANQGSEA. CDR3 size: 15 residues. CDR3 nucleotide sequence: TGCAGCGTCACTAACAGTATCTCTTACCAAGAGACCCAGTACTTC. As protein: CSVTNSISYQETQYF. Supplemented by reference TRBV29-1 and TRBJ2-5, the full variable domain reads SAVISQKPSRDICQRGTSLTIQCQVDSQVTMMFWYRQQPGQSLTLIATANQGSEATYESGFVIDKFPISRPNLTFSTLTVSNMSPEDSSIYLCSVTNSISYQETQYFGPGTRLLVL.

This chain connects TRBV10-2 to TRBJ1-1; D remains unclear. This CDR3 comprises 13 residues. Trimming pared 10 bases from V and 1 base from J, leaving 13 bases between. Germline V gene sequence: CDR1 WSHSY, CDR2 SAAADI. The CDR3 DNA follows: TGCGCCACCTCCCCGGGCGGGAACACTGAAGCTTTCTTT. It encodes CATSPGGNTEAFF.